One and the same sample provided the 13 T cell receptor beta chains below, sequenced in a study of cytotoxic CD8 clonotypes in ibrutinib-treated CLL. Some clones are missing from TCRdb's copy, which holds only in-frame ones; the method was immunoSEQ multiplex PCR. The profile covers roughly 130,000 clones, with under 95% appearing a single time and under 14% taken by the ten largest. The sequenced sample was PBMCs, obtained after 12 months of ibrutinib treatment. The receptors were sampled from a human donor with chronic lymphocytic leukemia.

CDR3 coding DNA: TGTGCCAGCAGCTTGTCAATGGGAGTCAAAAACATTCAGTACTTC. This translates into CASSLSMGVKNIQYF. The chain carries TRBV5-4 and TRBJ2-4; TRBD2 might be the D (5 bases). This CDR3 has 15 residues. Germline loops: CDR1 SGHNT, CDR2 YYREEE (reference sequence). V shed 1 base and J shed 3 bases, with 11 bases lying between them.

The CDR3 protein is CASRNRGDHSNQPQHF. The CDR3 DNA is TGTGCCAGCAGGAATAGGGGGGATCATAGCAATCAGCCCCAGCATTTT. The chain links TRBV28 to TRBJ1-5; D possibly corresponds to TRBD1 (6 bases). The germline V gene has CDR1 MDHEN and CDR2 SYDVKM. V lost 6 bases, J lost 0 bases, and 15 bases lay in between. This CDR3 is 16 amino acids long.

The V and J genes are TRBV29-1 and TRBJ2-7; D gene unclear. This CDR3 comprises 13 residues. Germline V lookup: CDR1 SQVTM, CDR2 ANQGSEA. The germline V and J ends were trimmed by 4 bases and 3 bases, with 13 bases remaining between them. CDR3 sequence: CSVGSGELYEQYF. The CDR3 DNA reads as TGCAGCGTTGGATCTGGGGAACTCTACGAGCAGTACTTC.

The chain employs TRBV6-6 and TRBJ2-7; D is possibly TRBD1 (7 bases). Germline lookup yields CDR1 MNHNY and CDR2 SVGAGI (reference sequence). With 0 bases removed from V and 5 bases from J, the gap between germline ends came to 11 bases. The CDR3 totals 14 residues. CDR3 residues: CASSYSGQRDEQYF. The CDR3 DNA is TGTGCCAGCAGTTACTCGGGACAGCGGGACGAGCAGTACTTC.

V gene TRBV28 combines with J gene TRBJ2-3; 8 bases align to TRBD2. V lost 4 bases to trimming and J lost 7 bases; unmatched junction nucleotides: 10. The CDR3 loop spans 15 amino acids. Germline V gives CDR1 MDHEN, CDR2 SYDVKM. The CDR3 DNA is TGTGCCAGCAGTTCCCCAGCGGGAGTAGAACATACGCAGTATTTT. Translating it yields CASSSPAGVEHTQYF.

This chain joins TRBV6-4 and TRBJ2-1, with TRBD1 identical over 9 bases. Germline V gives CDR1 MRHNA, CDR2 SNTAGT. The CDR3 totals 16 residues. V dropped 0 bases and J dropped 2; count of bases not matched to a gene: 2. In nucleotides, the CDR3 is TGTGCCAGCAGTGACTCCGGACAGGGGACCTACAATGAGCAGTTCTTC. Amino acids: CASSDSGQGTYNEQFF.

This clone was detected once. The chain uses TRBV27 and TRBJ1-5; maybe TRBD1 (5 bases). The CDR3 contains 17 residues. The V gene lost 2 bases and the J gene lost 0 bases, with 14 bases spanning the gap. The germline V gene encodes CDR1 MNHEY and CDR2 SMNVEV (reference sequence). In DNA form, the CDR3 reads TGTGCCAGCAGTTTAACGCGGGACGCTAATAGCAATCAGCCCCAGCATTTT. Its protein product is CASSLTRDANSNQPQHF.

The chain uses TRBV7-9 and TRBJ1-1, with a tentative D call TRBD1 (5 bases). Germline values: CDR1 SEHNR, CDR2 FQNEAQ (reference sequence). This CDR3 has 17 amino acids. V was cut by 1 base and J by 1 base, with 16 bases left in between. CDR3 DNA sequence: TGTGCCAGCAGCTTAGGAGCTGCGTCGGGGGGGAACACTGAAGCTTTCTTT. Protein product: CASSLGAASGGNTEAFF.

The V gene is TRBV13, the J gene TRBJ2-2; D uncertain. There are 12 residues in the CDR3. V lost 7 bases, J lost 5 bases, and 8 bases lay in between. Germline V gene lookup returns CDR1 PRHDT and CDR2 FYEKMQ (reference sequence). CDR3 protein: CASNRLTGELFF. DNA for the CDR3: TGTGCCAGCAACAGACTGACCGGGGAGCTGTTTTTT.

The CDR3 spells CASSRQYRDYNTEAFF. The CDR3 DNA reads TGTGCCAGCAGCCGTCAATACCGGGACTACAACACTGAAGCTTTCTTT. The chain is built from TRBV5-6 and TRBJ1-1, with D possibly matching TRBD1 (5 bases). Germline V gene lookup returns CDR1 SGHDT and CDR2 YYEEEE. V lost 4 bases to trimming and J lost 2 bases, with 18 bases between them. The length of the CDR3 is 16 residues.

The V and J genes are TRBV5-7 and TRBJ2-7, with D hard to call. TRBV5-7 qualifies as an ORF whose function is uncertain. V gave up 0 bases and J gave up 6 bases, with 4 bases separating them. The CDR3 covers 11 residues. CDR3 region: CASSLVCEQYF. CDR3 nucleotide sequence: TGTGCCAGCAGCTTGGTTTGCGAGCAGTACTTC.

In this sample, this clone turned up a few times. The chain uses TRBV27 and TRBJ2-2; D ambiguous. Trimming took off 7 bases at V and 0 bases at J, with 12 bases between the two ends. The CDR3 is 15 amino acids. The V gene's germline CDR1 is MNHEY and CDR2 SMNVEV (reference sequence). The CDR3 here is CASNSEPTNTGELFF. The CDR3 DNA sequence: TGTGCCAGCAATTCAGAGCCCACGAACACCGGGGAGCTGTTTTTT.

The rearrangement uses TRBV30 and TRBJ2-1; D possibly uses TRBD1 or TRBD2 (5 bases each). Germline CDR1 is GTSNPN and CDR2 is SVGIG (reference sequence). This CDR3 is built from 15 residues. The germline V and J ends were trimmed by 0 bases and 12 bases, with 21 bases remaining between them. In DNA, the CDR3 is TGTGCCTGGAGTGTGGGCGGCCGGGACGCCGACCTGCAGTTCTTC. Protein: CAWSVGGRDADLQFF.